The 27 T cell receptor beta chains listed next were all sequenced from one sample in a study of CD8 T cells in ankylosing spondylitis. The antigens of these receptors remain unknown. General study results and limits: About 8 highly homologous variants made up a TCR beta motif, and this motif appeared characteristic of ankylosing spondylitis blood.

TCRdb re-analysed the 5' RACE reads in MiXCR, keeping a single row per CDR3 protein. Among about 800,000 distinct CDR3 sequences listed, about an eighth were seen once. The sequenced material came from blood, either unsorted or a sorted T cell fraction (not recorded which). The receptors derive from a male donor with ankylosing spondylitis.

V is TRBV11-1 and J is TRBJ2-1; 10 bases align to TRBD2. Germline V gene sequence: CDR1 SGHAT, CDR2 FQDESV (reference sequence). V was clipped by 1 base and J by 1 base; unmatched bases: 16. This CDR3 contains 21 residues. Here the CDR3 reads CASSLGPLAGAASISYNEQFF. As DNA, the CDR3 is TGTGCCAGCAGCTTAGGCCCCCTAGCGGGAGCTGCTTCCATATCCTACAATGAGCAGTTCTTC.

This clonotype has only a few counts. This chain uses TRBV28 with TRBJ2-4; the match to TRBD2 covers 7 bases. CDR3 size: 16 residues. After removal of 5 bases from V and 0 bases from J, the junction contained 7 bases not matched to a gene. From germline, CDR1 is MDHEN and CDR2 SYDVKM. The CDR3 protein is CASSERGRLAKNIQYF. For the CDR3, the DNA is TGTGCCAGCAGTGAGCGGGGCAGGCTAGCCAAAAACATTCAGTACTTC.

This clonotype was counted only a few times. The chain links TRBV6-1 to TRBJ2-3; D unresolved. V shed 10 bases and J shed 1 base, with 15 bases lying between them. The CDR3 totals 14 residues. Germline-derived CDR1 and CDR2 are MNHNS and SASEGT. The CDR3 here is CATNPVGRTDTQYF. The CDR3 coding sequence is TGTGCCACAAATCCCGTTGGCCGCACAGATACGCAGTATTTT.

Only a few counts were recorded for this clonotype. The rearrangement uses TRBV7-9 and TRBJ2-3; D gene unclear. Looked up from germline, CDR1 is SEHNR and CDR2 is FQNEAQ (reference sequence). This CDR3 is 13 amino acids long. The V gene lost 0 bases and the J gene lost 14 bases, with 15 bases spanning the gap. The CDR3 bases are TGTGCCAGCAGCTTAGCCCAAACCCCCGCGGCGTATTTT. Translating gives CASSLAQTPAAYF.

This clonotype was seen many times. The CDR3 nucleotides read TGTGCCAGCAGCCCAGAGGCAGGGTCCGGGGAGCTGTTTTTT. As protein: CASSPEAGSGELFF. This chain links TRBV7-9 with TRBJ2-2, with a tentative D call TRBD1 (5 bases). V was clipped by 5 bases and J by 6 bases, with 13 bases between them. CDR1 is SEHNR and CDR2 is FQNEAQ in the germline V gene (reference sequence). This CDR3 has 14 amino acids.

This clonotype turned up a few times. The gene calls are TRBV20-1 and TRBJ2-5, with 16 bases lining up with TRBD2. Germline lookup yields CDR1 DFQATT and CDR2 SNEGSKA (reference sequence). The CDR3 contains 18 residues. Germline trimming cut 5 bases from V and 4 bases from J; bases unmatched to any gene: 13. CDR3 residues: CSASGLAGGPGFGETQYF. DNA of the CDR3: TGCAGTGCTTCGGGACTAGCGGGGGGGCCAGGCTTCGGAGAGACCCAGTACTTC.

This clonotype came up a few times. In DNA form, the CDR3 reads TGCAGCGTTGAAGGGGTCCTAGCCTCCCACTATGGCTACACCTTC. Residues: CSVEGVLASHYGYTF. The rearrangement links TRBV29-1 to TRBJ1-2, with D uncertain. Germline CDR1 is SQVTM and CDR2 is ANQGSEA. This CDR3 region has 15 residues. The germline V and J ends were trimmed by 1 base and 3 bases, with 15 bases remaining between them.

There are a few counts of this clonotype. The chain is built from TRBV11-2 and TRBJ2-3; the D is unclear. The CDR3 sequence is 16 residues long. With 1 base removed from V and 2 bases from J, the gap between germline ends came to 13 bases. CDR1 is SGHAT, CDR2 FQNNGV, per germline. The CDR3 nucleotides read TGTGCCAGCAGCTTAGCGGGTCGAGGATACACAGATACGCAGTATTTT. This codes for CASSLAGRGYTDTQYF.

V gene TRBV10-3 combines with J gene TRBJ2-6, with D perhaps TRBD1 (5 bases). CDR3 length: 15 amino acids. Germline values: CDR1 ENHRY, CDR2 SYGVKD. V lost 10 bases and J 0 bases, leaving 13 bases between the germline ends. The CDR3 DNA follows: TGTGCCACGACGGACACCCTCTCTGGGGCCAACGTCCTGACTTTC. Translating gives CATTDTLSGANVLTF.

This clonotype appeared a few times. V usage is TRBV20-1 and J usage is TRBJ2-1; TRBD2 agrees at 8 bases. This CDR3 is 16 amino acids long. V trimming: 2 bases; J trimming: 10 bases; junction bases outside the gene matches: 16. Germline values: CDR1 DFQATT, CDR2 SNEGSKA (reference sequence). The DNA for the CDR3 is TGCAGTGCTAGAAACCTAGCGGGTACCTGGGTTCGAGAGCAGTTCTTC. Translation: CSARNLAGTWVREQFF.

This CDR3 reads CASSPELDRVYGYTF. The CDR3 DNA sequence: TGTGCCAGCAGCCCCGAGCTGGACAGAGTCTATGGCTACACCTTC. The V and J genes are TRBV4-2 and TRBJ1-2; D might be TRBD1 (6 bases). CDR1 and CDR2 from the germline V gene are LGHNA and YNFKEQ. Between the trimmed V and J ends, which lost 4 bases and 4 bases, there was a span of 16 bases. The CDR3 spans 15 residues.

This clonotype was recorded a few times. The chain is built from TRBV6-6 and TRBJ1-2; D gene unclear. Trimming took off 7 bases at V and 8 bases at J, with 14 bases between the two ends. CDR3 length equals 12 residues. CDR1 and CDR2 (germline): MNHNY, SVGAGI (reference sequence). DNA of the CDR3: TGTGCCAGCACCCCTTTAATGGGGGGCTACACCTTC. This sequence encodes CASTPLMGGYTF.

This clonotype was seen only a few times. V is TRBV30 and J is TRBJ1-1; maybe TRBD1 (5 bases). CDR1 is GTSNPN and CDR2 is SVGIG in the germline V gene (reference sequence). V lost 2 bases, J lost 14 bases, and 15 bases lay in between. The CDR3 is 11 residues long. The CDR3 is CAWSTGGNGFF. As DNA, the CDR3 is TGTGCCTGGAGTACCGGGGGGAATGGATTCTTT.

This clonotype was seen more than once but under ten times. The J gene is TRBJ2-2, the V gene TRBV12-3 or TRBV12-4; D might be TRBD2 (5 bases). Trimming left V 8 bases short and J 2 bases short, with 12 bases between. The CDR3 runs to 14 residues. The CDR3 DNA is TGTGCCAGCCGACGACGGGAAAACACCGGGGAGCTGTTTTTT. As protein: CASRRRENTGELFF.

This clonotype was detected many times. The J gene is TRBJ2-3, the V gene TRBV20-1; the match to TRBD2 covers 14 bases. Unmatched junction bases numbered 5, after V lost 6 bases and J lost 6 bases. CDR3 length: 14 residues. Looked up from germline, CDR1 is DFQATT and CDR2 is SNEGSKA (reference sequence). CDR3 coding DNA: TGCAGTGCAAGACTAGCGGGGGGGCTGGATACGCAGTATTTT. It encodes CSARLAGGLDTQYF.

The chain uses TRBV20-1 and TRBJ2-7, with D unresolved. Germline V CDR1 and CDR2: DFQATT, SNEGSKA (reference sequence). The CDR3 extends over 14 amino acids. Trimming took off 3 bases at V and 0 bases at J, with 12 bases between the two ends. The CDR3 DNA sequence: TGCAGTGCTAGGGAACGCTTGAGCTCCTACGAGCAGTACTTC. It specifies CSARERLSSYEQYF.

The genes are TRBV5-1 and TRBJ1-2; no firm D call. The length of the CDR3 is 16 residues. V dropped 4 bases and J dropped 3 bases, with 19 bases sitting between them. Per germline, CDR1 SGHRS and CDR2 YFSETQ. This chain's CDR3 is CASSPGGALLHYGYTF. CDR3 bases: TGCGCCAGCAGCCCAGGAGGCGCTCTACTACACTATGGCTACACCTTC.

This clonotype appeared many times. V and J are TRBV28 and TRBJ1-1; maybe TRBD1 (5 bases). The CDR3 is 14 residues long. V was trimmed by 7 bases and J by 2 bases, leaving 14 bases between them. CDR1 and CDR2 from the germline V gene are MDHEN and SYDVKM. The CDR3, as DNA: TGTGCCAGCATGCCGCGGGGCGGAAACACTGAAGCTTTCTTT. As protein: CASMPRGGNTEAFF.

This clonotype was observed a few times. The chain joins TRBV25-1 to TRBJ2-1; 9 positions match TRBD2. Germline V gives CDR1 MGHDK, CDR2 SYGVNS. V lost 5 bases to trimming and J lost 6 bases; unmatched junction nucleotides: 5. The length of the CDR3 is 14 residues. CDR3 bases: TGTGCCAGCAGTAAGGCGGGAGGGGGCAATGAGCAGTTCTTC. Protein: CASSKAGGGNEQFF.

The chain combines TRBV6-5 with TRBJ2-1; D gene ambiguous. This CDR3 has 15 amino acids. Per the germline V gene, CDR1 is MNHEY and CDR2 is SVGAGI. The V and J ends lost 3 bases and 4 bases respectively, with 13 bases between them. The CDR3 sequence is CASSYQDPPYNEQFF. CDR3 sequence (DNA): TGTGCCAGCAGTTATCAGGACCCCCCATACAATGAGCAGTTCTTC.

At least ten counts were recorded for this clonotype. The chain recombines TRBV12-3 or TRBV12-4 with TRBJ2-3; D is unresolved. Trimming left V 7 bases short and J 0 bases short, with 14 bases between. The length of the CDR3 is 15 residues. The CDR3, as DNA: TGTGCCAGCAACATCTTAGCCTATAGCACAGATACGCAGTATTTT. Translated, it gives CASNILAYSTDTQYF.

This clonotype has just a few counts. The CDR3 sequence: CASSPYREIGNTIYF. In DNA, the CDR3 is TGTGCCAGCAGCCCATACAGGGAAATTGGAAACACCATATATTTT. The chain combines TRBV7-2 with TRBJ1-3, with D maybe TRBD1 (6 bases). CDR1 and CDR2 from the germline V gene are SGHTA and FQGNSA. Trimming pared 5 bases from V and 3 bases from J, leaving 14 bases between. The CDR3 runs to 15 residues.

A few counts support this clonotype. The chain links TRBV6-2 or TRBV6-3 to TRBJ2-5, with 7 bases identical to TRBD2. Trimming at V came to 8 bases and at J to 0 bases, leaving 12 bases not matched to a gene. The CDR3 runs to 16 residues. Germline assignment: CDR1 MNHEY and CDR2 SVGEGT. DNA of the CDR3: TGTGCCAGCTCCCAACGGGGGGTGATGGACCAAGAGACCCAGTACTTC. Translation gives CASSQRGVMDQETQYF.

In this sample, this clonotype turned up a few times. This sequence joins TRBV10-3 and TRBJ2-7, with a possible D match to TRBD1 (7 bases). Germline CDR1 and CDR2: ENHRY and SYGVKD. V was trimmed by 0 bases and J by 4 bases, leaving 13 bases between them. The CDR3 is made up of 15 amino acids. CDR3 sequence (DNA): TGTGCCATCAGTGAGTCCAGGCAGGGGGGTTACGAGCAGTACTTC. It is translated as CAISESRQGGYEQYF.

This clonotype was seen a single time. The V call is TRBV12-3 or TRBV12-4, the J call TRBJ1-2, with D perhaps matching TRBD1 (6 bases). Trimming removed 5 bases from V and 8 bases from J, with 15 bases in between. The CDR3 is 13 amino acids. The CDR3 sequence: CASSQSRGGGYTF. Written as DNA, the CDR3 is TGTGCCAGCAGTCAAAGCAGGGGCGGGGGCTACACCTTC.

This clonotype has more than one count but fewer than ten. The CDR3 DNA reads as TGTGCCAGCAGTTCGCCGGGACAGGGGTTCGGAGAGCAGTACTTC. This sequence encodes CASSSPGQGFGEQYF. The J gene is TRBJ2-7, the V gene TRBV6-5; 10 nucleotides line up with TRBD1. Trimming removed 4 bases from V and 7 bases from J; junction bases left unmatched: 10. Germline CDR1 reads MNHEY; CDR2 reads SVGAGI. The CDR3 loop spans 15 amino acids.

This CDR3 reads CASGPSRTGANTEAFF. DNA of the CDR3: TGTGCTAGTGGTCCTTCTCGGACAGGGGCGAACACTGAAGCTTTCTTT. The J gene is TRBJ1-1, the V gene TRBV12-5; 9 bases line up with TRBD1. From germline, CDR1 is LGHNT and CDR2 FRNRAP. The CDR3 has 16 amino acids. The ends lost 5 bases at V and 1 base at J; junction bases unmatched: 8.